Below are 7 T cell receptor beta chains sequenced from a single sample in a study of blood T cell repertoires in COVID-19. TCRdb's table, derived via immunoSEQ multiplex PCR, lists solely in-frame clones and lacks some. Of 250,000 or so clones detected, around 87% appear once; the ten largest clones hold over 6%. The material sequenced was peripheral blood. The receptors come from a woman aged 70-85 years with active or convalescent COVID-19.

A few counts support this clone. The chain carries TRBV19 and TRBJ1-2; possibly TRBD1 for D (6 bases). Germline loops: CDR1 LNHDA, CDR2 SQIVND (reference sequence). The CDR3 is 13 amino acids. V lost 7 bases to trimming and J lost 1 base, with 10 bases between them. The CDR3 protein is CASITGNNYGYTF. The CDR3 DNA follows: TGTGCCAGTATTACAGGGAATAACTATGGCTACACCTTC.

V gene TRBV6-5 combines with J gene TRBJ2-1, with D possibly matching TRBD1 (5 bases). The CDR3 runs 15 residues. Germline V CDR1 and CDR2: MNHEY, SVGAGI. With 3 bases removed from V and 4 bases from J, the gap between germline ends came to 13 bases. CDR3 residues: CASSYSQGSYNEQFF. In DNA, the CDR3 is TGTGCCAGCAGTTATTCCCAGGGATCATACAATGAGCAGTTCTTC.

V usage is TRBV12-3 or TRBV12-4 and J usage is TRBJ1-2; D perhaps matches TRBD1 (6 bases). Trimming took off 6 bases at V and 7 bases at J, with 15 bases between the two ends. CDR3 length equals 13 residues. CDR3 loop: CASSPGGAPGYTF. Written as DNA, the CDR3 is TGTGCCAGCAGCCCGGGGGGGGCCCCTGGCTACACCTTC.

This chain links TRBV15 with TRBJ2-1, with TRBD1 matching 9 bases. V lost 2 bases, J lost 6 bases, and 8 bases stayed unmatched. This CDR3 has 16 amino acids. The germline CDR1 and CDR2 sequences are LNHNV and YYDKDF (reference sequence). The CDR3 DNA follows: TGTGCCACCAGCAGATCCCGGGACAGGGCTTCCAATGAGCAGTTCTTC. It encodes CATSRSRDRASNEQFF.

The chain has TRBV20-1 and TRBJ1-2, with a possible D match to TRBD1 (6 bases). The V and J ends lost 3 bases and 8 bases respectively, with 16 bases between them. From germline, CDR1 is DFQATT and CDR2 SNEGSKA (reference sequence). The CDR3 covers 13 residues. CDR3 sequence (DNA): TGCAGTGCTAGTACACAGGGTGCGCGGGGCTACACCTTC. As protein: CSASTQGARGYTF.

This chain links TRBV6-2 or TRBV6-3 with TRBJ1-2; 8 bases are a match to TRBD1. V was clipped by 6 bases and J by 2 bases; unmatched bases: 5. Germline CDR1 and CDR2: MNHEY and SVGEGT. The CDR3 runs 14 residues. DNA for the CDR3: TGTGCCAGCAGCTTCCGGGACAGGAACTATGGCTACACCTTC. The encoded protein is CASSFRDRNYGYTF.

The chain joins TRBV19 to TRBJ2-2, with D possibly TRBD2 on 6 matching bases. V gave up 6 bases and J gave up 8 bases, with 13 bases separating them. Germline loops: CDR1 LNHDA, CDR2 SQIVND (reference sequence). The CDR3 is made up of 13 amino acids. CDR3 nucleotides: TGTGCCAGTAGCCTGGGCGGGGTGGGGGAGCTGTTTTTT. Amino acids: CASSLGGVGELFF.